This T cell receptor beta chain stems from a study of human T cells and chemical hapten exposure. TCRdb re-derived calls from the RACE reads in MiXCR, one entry per CDR3 protein. This sample carries about 380,000 distinct CDR3 sequences, about 4.4% of them seen once, and the ten largest clones take 2% to 2.5%. A word on this clonotype: Its target is not known. This may come from a read error, since a much larger clone is one base off.

Noted time point: patch test 1, 2 weeks after DPC sensitization. As for treatment: therapeutic diphenylcyclopropenone sensitization with weekly scalp DPC. V was clipped by 0 bases and J by 6 bases; unmatched bases: 6. The CDR3 has 16 amino acids. The germline V gene has CDR1 SGHNT and CDR2 YYREEE (reference sequence). Study results and limitations: Higher patch test scores went with higher counts of PT1 expanded TCRs.

This chain joins TRBV5-4 and TRBJ2-1; 10 nucleotides agree with TRBD1. The clonotype comes from a woman aged 45-65 years with alopecia areata. Some clones in this sample may be carry-over from other donors' samples. Sequences were derived from whole blood, sampled in connection with sensitization to the hapten diphenylcyclopropenone (DPC). DNA of the CDR3: TGTGCCAGCAGCTTGGCCGGGACAGGGGACTTCAATGAGCAGTTCTTC. Its protein is CASSLAGTGDFNEQFF.